The clone carrying this T cell receptor beta chain has a count of ten or more. Its antigen is unknown. The data stem from a study of human T cells and chemical hapten exposure. In the study overall: Chiefly female patients presented with alopecia areata, totalis or universalis. How much TCR each sample yielded varied, mostly because pooled library volumes differed slightly. Study-wide results and caveats: The study found expanded TCRs formed significantly more large CDR3 similarity clusters than controls.

Time point noted: pre-sensitization, week 0. Treatment indicated: therapeutic diphenylcyclopropenone sensitization with weekly scalp DPC. V was trimmed by 2 bases and J by 6 bases, leaving 17 bases between them. Germline V gene lookup returns CDR1 MNHNS and CDR2 SASEGT. CDR3 length: 16 amino acids. TCRdb redid the calling of the RACE reads with MiXCR, one entry per CDR3 protein. The sample yields 200,000 to 300,000 distinct CDR3 sequences, about 9% seen once. The rearrangement uses TRBV6-1 and TRBJ1-5; D is unresolved. The sequencing here drew on whole blood, taken in connection with sensitization to the hapten diphenylcyclopropenone (DPC). This clonotype was obtained from a woman between 40 and 55 years old with alopecia areata. Some clones in this sample may be carry-over from other donors' samples. The CDR3 is CASSEQGESWGQPQHF. The CDR3 region has the DNA TGTGCCAGCAGTGAACAAGGCGAGAGCTGGGGTCAGCCCCAGCATTTT.